This T cell receptor beta chain appears in the sequencing data of a study of post-analysis software for immune sequencing data. cDNA libraries of TCR beta carried unique molecular identifiers. Using its own MiXCR run on the PCR reads, TCRdb lists one record per CDR3 protein. The table includes more than 450,000 distinct CDR3 sequences, around 31% detected once. As concerns this clonotype: Its target is unknown.

Trimming stripped 6 bases from V and 4 bases from J, with 4 bases between. The CDR3 length is 11 residues. Broader study findings: Controls showed lower frequencies than patients for four to six TRBV segments, and TRBV5-6, TRBV5-1 and TRBV20-1 were among these. F measure showed strong co-clustering of same-batch samples. Compared against controls, patients with multiple sclerosis displayed significantly lower normalized Chao1 diversity.

The chain carries TRBV12-3 or TRBV12-4 and TRBJ1-3; D remains unclear. The TCR was taken from a girl aged 2-17 years with multiple sclerosis. Material for sequencing was blood. The CDR3: CASRRGNTIYF. For the CDR3, the DNA is TGTGCCAGCAGACGAGGAAACACCATATATTTT.